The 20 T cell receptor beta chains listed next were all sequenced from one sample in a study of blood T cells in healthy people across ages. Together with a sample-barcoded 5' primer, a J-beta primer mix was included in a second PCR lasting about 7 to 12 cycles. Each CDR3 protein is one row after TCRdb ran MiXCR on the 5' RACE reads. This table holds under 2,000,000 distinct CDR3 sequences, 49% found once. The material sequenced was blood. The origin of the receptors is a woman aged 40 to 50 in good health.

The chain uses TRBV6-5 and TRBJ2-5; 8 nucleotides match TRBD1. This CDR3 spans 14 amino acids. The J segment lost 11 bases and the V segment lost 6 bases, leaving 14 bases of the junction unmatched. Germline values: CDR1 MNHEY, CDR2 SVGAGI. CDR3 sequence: CASRLTTGESEQYF. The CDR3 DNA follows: TGTGCCAGCAGACTCACGACAGGGGAGAGTGAGCAGTACTTC.

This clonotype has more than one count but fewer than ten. In DNA, the CDR3 is TGTGCCAGCAGCTTAAAACCGGGACAAGGGGCCAACGTCCTGACTTTC. It specifies CASSLKPGQGANVLTF. The chain is built from TRBV7-2 and TRBJ2-6; tentatively, D is TRBD1 (6 bases). The CDR3 totals 16 residues. Trimming took off 2 bases at V and 4 bases at J, with 12 bases between the two ends. The germline V gene encodes CDR1 SGHTA and CDR2 FQGNSA.

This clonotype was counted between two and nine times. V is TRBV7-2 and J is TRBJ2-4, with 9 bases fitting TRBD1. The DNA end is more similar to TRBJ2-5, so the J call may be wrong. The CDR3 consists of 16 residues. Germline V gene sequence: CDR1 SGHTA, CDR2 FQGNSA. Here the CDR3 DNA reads TGTGCCAGCAGCACCCAGTCCCGGGACAGGGTACAGACCCAGTACTTC. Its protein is CASSTQSRDRVQTQYF.

CDR3 amino acids: CATSTRSGAYEQYF. As DNA, the CDR3 is TGTGCCACCAGCACCCGATCGGGAGCCTACGAGCAGTACTTC. The V gene is TRBV15, the J gene TRBJ2-7; tentative D call: TRBD2 (6 bases). From germline, CDR1 is LNHNV and CDR2 YYDKDF (reference sequence). The germline V and J ends were trimmed by 4 bases and 2 bases, with 12 bases remaining between them. The CDR3 spans 14 residues.

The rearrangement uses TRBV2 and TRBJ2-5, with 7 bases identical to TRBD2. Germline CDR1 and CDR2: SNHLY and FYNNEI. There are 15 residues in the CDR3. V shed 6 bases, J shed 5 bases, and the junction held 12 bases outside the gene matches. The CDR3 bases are TGTGCCAGCAGCGGAGTCGGGACTATCAGGGAGACCCAGTACTTC. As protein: CASSGVGTIRETQYF.

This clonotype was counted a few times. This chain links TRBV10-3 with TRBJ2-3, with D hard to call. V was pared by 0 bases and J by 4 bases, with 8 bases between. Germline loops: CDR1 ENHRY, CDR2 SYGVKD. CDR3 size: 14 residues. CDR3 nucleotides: TGTGCCATCAGTGAGTCGGGCAGAGCAGATACGCAGTATTTT. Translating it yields CAISESGRADTQYF.

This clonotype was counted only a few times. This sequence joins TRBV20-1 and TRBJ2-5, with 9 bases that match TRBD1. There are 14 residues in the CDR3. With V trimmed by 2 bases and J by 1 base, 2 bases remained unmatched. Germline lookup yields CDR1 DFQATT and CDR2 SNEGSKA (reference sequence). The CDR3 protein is CSARPDRGQETQYF. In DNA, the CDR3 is TGCAGTGCTAGACCGGACAGGGGCCAAGAGACCCAGTACTTC.

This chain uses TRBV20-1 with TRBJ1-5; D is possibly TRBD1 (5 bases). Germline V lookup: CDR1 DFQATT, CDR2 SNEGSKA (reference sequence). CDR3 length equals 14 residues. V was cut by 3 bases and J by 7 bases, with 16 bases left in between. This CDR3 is CSARFRQGGQPQHF. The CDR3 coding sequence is TGCAGTGCTAGGTTTAGGCAGGGTGGCCAGCCCCAGCATTTT.

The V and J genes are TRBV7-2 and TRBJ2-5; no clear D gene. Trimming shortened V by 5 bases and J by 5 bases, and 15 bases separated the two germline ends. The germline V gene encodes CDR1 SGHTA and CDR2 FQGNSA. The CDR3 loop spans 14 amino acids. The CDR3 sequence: CASSLSNVGETQYF. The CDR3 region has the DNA TGTGCCAGCAGCCTGTCTAACGTCGGGGAGACCCAGTACTTC.

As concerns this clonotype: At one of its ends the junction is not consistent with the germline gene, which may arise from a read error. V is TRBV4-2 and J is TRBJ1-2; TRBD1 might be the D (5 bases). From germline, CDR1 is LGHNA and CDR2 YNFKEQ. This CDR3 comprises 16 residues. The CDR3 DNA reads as TGTGCCTGCAGCCAAGATCTGGCAGGGTCTAGCTATGGCCACACCTTC. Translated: CACSQDLAGSSYGHTF.

The CDR3 loop is CASLSGGPNEKLFF. CDR3 DNA: TGTGCCAGCCTCTCGGGGGGGCCTAATGAAAAACTGTTTTTT. This sequence joins TRBV28 and TRBJ1-4; possible D gene TRBD1, 6 bases. Trimming removed 8 bases at V and 3 bases at J, with 13 bases between. The CDR3 spans 14 residues. From germline, CDR1 is MDHEN and CDR2 SYDVKM.

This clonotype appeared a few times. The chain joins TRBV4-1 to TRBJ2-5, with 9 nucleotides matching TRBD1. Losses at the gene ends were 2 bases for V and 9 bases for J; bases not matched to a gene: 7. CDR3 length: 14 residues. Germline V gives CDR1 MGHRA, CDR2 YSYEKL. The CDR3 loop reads CASSQPGTGKAQYF. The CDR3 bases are TGCGCCAGCAGCCAACCCGGGACAGGGAAGGCCCAGTACTTC.

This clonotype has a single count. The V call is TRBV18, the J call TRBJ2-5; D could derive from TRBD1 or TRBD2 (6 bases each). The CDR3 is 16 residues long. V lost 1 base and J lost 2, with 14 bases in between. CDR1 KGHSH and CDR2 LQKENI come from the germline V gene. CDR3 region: CASSPQGGLPQETQYF. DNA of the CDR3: TGTGCCAGCTCACCACAGGGGGGCTTACCTCAAGAGACCCAGTACTTC.

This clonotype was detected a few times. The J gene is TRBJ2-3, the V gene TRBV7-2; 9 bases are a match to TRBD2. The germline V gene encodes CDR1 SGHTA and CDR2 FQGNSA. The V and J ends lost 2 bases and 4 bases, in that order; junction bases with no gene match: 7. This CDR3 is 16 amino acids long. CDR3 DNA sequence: TGTGCCAGCAGCTTACGTCCAGCGGGGGGCGCAGATACGCAGTATTTT. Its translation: CASSLRPAGGADTQYF.

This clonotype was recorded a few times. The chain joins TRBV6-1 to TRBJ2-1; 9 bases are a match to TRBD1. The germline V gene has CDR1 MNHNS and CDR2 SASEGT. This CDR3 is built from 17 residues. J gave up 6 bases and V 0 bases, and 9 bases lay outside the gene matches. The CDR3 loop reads CASSEAGGQGPRNEQFF. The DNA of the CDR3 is TGTGCCAGCAGTGAAGCGGGGGGACAGGGTCCCCGCAATGAGCAGTTCTTC.

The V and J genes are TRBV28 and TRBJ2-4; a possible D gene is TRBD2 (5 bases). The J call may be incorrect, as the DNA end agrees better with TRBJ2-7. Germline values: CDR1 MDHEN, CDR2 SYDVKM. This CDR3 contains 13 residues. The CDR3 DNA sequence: TGTGCCAGCAGCGGCTCGGGATCGGACGAGCAGTACTTC. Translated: CASSGSGSDEQYF.

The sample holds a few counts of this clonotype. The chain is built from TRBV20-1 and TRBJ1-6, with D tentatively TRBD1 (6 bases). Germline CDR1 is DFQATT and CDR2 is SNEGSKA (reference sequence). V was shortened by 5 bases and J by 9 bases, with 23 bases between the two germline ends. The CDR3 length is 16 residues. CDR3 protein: CSAPDPRGEPLSPLHF. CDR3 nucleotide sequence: TGCAGTGCTCCCGACCCTAGGGGGGAACCTCTTTCACCCCTCCACTTT.

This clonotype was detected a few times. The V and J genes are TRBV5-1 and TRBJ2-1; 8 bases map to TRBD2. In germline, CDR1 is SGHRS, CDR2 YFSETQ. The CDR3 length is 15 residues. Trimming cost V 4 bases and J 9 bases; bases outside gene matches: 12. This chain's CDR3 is CASSKAGALRGEQFF. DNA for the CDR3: TGCGCCAGCAGCAAAGCGGGGGCGCTCAGGGGTGAGCAGTTCTTC.

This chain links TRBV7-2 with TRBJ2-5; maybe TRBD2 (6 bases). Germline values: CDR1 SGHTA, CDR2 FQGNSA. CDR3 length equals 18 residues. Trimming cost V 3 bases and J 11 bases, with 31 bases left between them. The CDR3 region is CASSFYLTRGTAGGEQYF. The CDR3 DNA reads TGTGCCAGCAGCTTTTACTTGACACGGGGGACCGCGGGTGGAGAGCAGTACTTC.

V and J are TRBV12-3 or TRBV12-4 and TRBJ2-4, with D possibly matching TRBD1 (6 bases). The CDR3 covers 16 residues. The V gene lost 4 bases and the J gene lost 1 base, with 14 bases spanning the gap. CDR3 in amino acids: CASSWNRARAKNIQYF. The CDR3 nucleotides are TGTGCCAGCAGTTGGAACAGGGCCCGGGCCAAAAACATTCAGTACTTC.